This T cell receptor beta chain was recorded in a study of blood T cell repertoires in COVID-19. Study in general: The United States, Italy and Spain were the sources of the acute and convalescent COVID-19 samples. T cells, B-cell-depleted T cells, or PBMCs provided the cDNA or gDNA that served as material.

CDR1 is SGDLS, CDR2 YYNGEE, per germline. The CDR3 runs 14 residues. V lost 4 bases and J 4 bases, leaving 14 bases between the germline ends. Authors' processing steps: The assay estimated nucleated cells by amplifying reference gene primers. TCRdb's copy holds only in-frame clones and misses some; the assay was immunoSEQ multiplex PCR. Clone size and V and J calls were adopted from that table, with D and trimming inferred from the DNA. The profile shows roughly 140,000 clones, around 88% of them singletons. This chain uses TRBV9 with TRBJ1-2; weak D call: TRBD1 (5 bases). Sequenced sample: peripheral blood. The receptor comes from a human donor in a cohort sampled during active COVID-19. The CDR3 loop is CASSSDIGGYGYTF. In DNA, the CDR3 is TGTGCCAGCAGCTCGGACATCGGGGGCTATGGCTACACCTTC.